The 5 T cell receptor delta chains in this list originate from one sample, sequenced in a study of gamma-delta T cells after stem cell transplantation. With CATT, TCRdb re-called clones from the RT-PCR reads. The table lists 1,600 or so delta-chain clones, roughly 3.7% of them singletons, with 22% in the top ten. Sequenced sample: gamma-delta T cells. These receptors were taken from a human donor. It is not recorded whose cells these are; they may come from a transplant donor.

As for this clone: It is likely a read error: a sequence one base away is far more abundant. V usage is TRDV2 and J usage is TRDJ3, with D possibly matching TRDD3 (6 bases). The CDR3 sequence is 16 residues long. Trimming cost V 0 bases and J 5 bases, with 10 bases left between them. The germline gives CDR1 GEAIGNYY, CDR2 EKD. CDR3 nucleotide sequence: TGTGCCTGTGACACCGTACTGGGCCGGGACACCCGACAGATGTTTTTC. This gives the protein CACDTVLGRDTRQMFF.

This chain links TRDV2 with TRDJ1; 8 bases are a match to TRDD3. This CDR3 comprises 25 residues. CDR1 and CDR2 (germline): GEAIGNYY, EKD. Trimming cost V 0 bases and J 6 bases; bases outside gene matches: 38. The CDR3 DNA is TGTGCCTGTGACACCCTAAAAACCCCTTATTCCGTCTCTGGGGGAGAACCGGGGGAGCCTCATAAACTCATCTTT. Its translation: CACDTLKTPYSVSGGEPGEPHKLIF.

In its sample, this clone is medium-sized. This chain links TRDV2 with TRDJ1, with TRDD3 identical over 7 bases. CDR1 and CDR2 from the germline V gene are GEAIGNYY and EKD. V lost 0 bases, J lost 1 base, and 10 bases stayed unmatched. CDR3 length equals 17 residues. DNA for the CDR3: TGTGCCTGTGACACCCCCTGGGGGGCGAGAGCCACCGATAAACTCATCTTT. This sequence encodes CACDTPWGARATDKLIF.

On this clone: A far larger clone is just one base off, so this is likely a read error. The chain employs TRDV2 and TRDJ1, with 10 bases aligning to TRDD3. Germline V gene data show CDR1 as GEAIGNYY and CDR2 as EKD. This CDR3 has 19 amino acids. CDR3 loop: CACDTVVLGDPRSTDKPIF. The CDR3 nucleotides read TGTGCCTGTGACACGGTTGTACTGGGGGATCCAAGGAGCACCGATAAACCCATCTTT.

This clone was picked up a small number of times. The rearrangement joins TRDV2 to TRDJ1; D is undetermined. CDR3 length: 14 residues. CDR1 GEAIGNYY and CDR2 EKD come from the germline V gene. V was pared by 3 bases and J by 2 bases, with 12 bases between. The CDR3 spells CACDFLRGTDKLIF. The CDR3 DNA is TGTGCCTGTGACTTCTTACGCGGGACCGATAAACTCATCTTT.